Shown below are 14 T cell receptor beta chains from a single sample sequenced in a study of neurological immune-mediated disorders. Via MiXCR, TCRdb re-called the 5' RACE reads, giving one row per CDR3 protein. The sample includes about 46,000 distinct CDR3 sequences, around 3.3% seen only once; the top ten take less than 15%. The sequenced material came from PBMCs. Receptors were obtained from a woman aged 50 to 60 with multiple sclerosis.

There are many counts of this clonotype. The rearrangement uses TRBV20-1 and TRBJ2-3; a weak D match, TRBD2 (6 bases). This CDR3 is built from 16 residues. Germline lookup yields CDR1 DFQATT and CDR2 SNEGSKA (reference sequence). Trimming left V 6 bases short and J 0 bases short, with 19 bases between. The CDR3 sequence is CSATAGGTRSTDTQYF. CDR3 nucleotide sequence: TGCAGTGCCACCGCCGGCGGGACCCGAAGCACAGATACGCAGTATTTT.

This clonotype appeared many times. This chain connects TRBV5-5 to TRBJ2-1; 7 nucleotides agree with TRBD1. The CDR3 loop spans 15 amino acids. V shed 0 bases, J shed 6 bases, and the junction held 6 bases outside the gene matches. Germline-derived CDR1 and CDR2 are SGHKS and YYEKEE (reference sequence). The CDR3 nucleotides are TGTGCCAGCAGCTTGGGAAGGGACAGTTTCAATGAGCAGTTCTTC. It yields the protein CASSLGRDSFNEQFF.

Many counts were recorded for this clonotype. CDR3 DNA sequence: TGTGCCATCAGCAAACAGGGTGGGTCCTCCGCTGAAGCTTTCTTT. This encodes CAISKQGGSSAEAFF. The V call is TRBV10-3, the J call TRBJ1-1, with D perhaps TRBD1 (6 bases). Germline V gives CDR1 ENHRY, CDR2 SYGVKD. Trimming removed 6 bases from V and 6 bases from J, with 20 bases in between. This CDR3 has 15 residues.

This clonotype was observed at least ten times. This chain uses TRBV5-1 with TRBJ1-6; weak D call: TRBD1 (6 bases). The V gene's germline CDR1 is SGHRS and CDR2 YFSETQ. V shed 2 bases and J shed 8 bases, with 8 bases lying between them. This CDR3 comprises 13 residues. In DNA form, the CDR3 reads TGCGCCAGCAGCTTTGCAGGGGATTCACCCCTCCACTTT. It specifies CASSFAGDSPLHF.

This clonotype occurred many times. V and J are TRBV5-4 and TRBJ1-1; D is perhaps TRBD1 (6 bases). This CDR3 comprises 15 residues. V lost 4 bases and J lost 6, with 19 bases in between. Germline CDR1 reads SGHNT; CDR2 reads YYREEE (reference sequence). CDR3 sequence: CASSPSRAGASEAFF. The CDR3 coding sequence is TGTGCCAGCAGCCCCTCACGGGCAGGGGCTTCTGAAGCTTTCTTT.

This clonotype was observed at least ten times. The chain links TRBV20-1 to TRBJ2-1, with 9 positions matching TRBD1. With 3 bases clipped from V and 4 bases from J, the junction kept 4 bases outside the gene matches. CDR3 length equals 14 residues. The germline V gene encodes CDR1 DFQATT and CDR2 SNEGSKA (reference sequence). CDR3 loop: CSARGTGNYNEQFF. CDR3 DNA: TGCAGTGCTAGGGGGACAGGGAATTACAATGAGCAGTTCTTC.

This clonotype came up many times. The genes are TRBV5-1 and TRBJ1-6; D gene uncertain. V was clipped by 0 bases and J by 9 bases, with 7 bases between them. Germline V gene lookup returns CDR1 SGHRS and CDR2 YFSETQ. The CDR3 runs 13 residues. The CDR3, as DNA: TGCGCCAGCAGCTTGGAATCGAGTTCACCCCTCCACTTT. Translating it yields CASSLESSSPLHF.

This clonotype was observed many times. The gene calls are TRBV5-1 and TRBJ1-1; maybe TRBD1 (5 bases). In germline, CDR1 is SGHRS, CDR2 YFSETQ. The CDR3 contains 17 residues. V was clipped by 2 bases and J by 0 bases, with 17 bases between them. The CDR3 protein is CASSFSTGRGMNTEAFF. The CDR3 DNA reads TGCGCCAGCAGCTTTTCCACCGGCCGGGGGATGAACACTGAAGCTTTCTTT.

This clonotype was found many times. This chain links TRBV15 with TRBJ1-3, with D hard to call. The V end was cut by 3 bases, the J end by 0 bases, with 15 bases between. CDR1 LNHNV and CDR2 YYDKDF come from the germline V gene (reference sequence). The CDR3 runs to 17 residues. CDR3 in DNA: TGTGCCACCAGCAGGCCGGGCCTCATAAGCTCTGGAAACACCATATATTTT. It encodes CATSRPGLISSGNTIYF. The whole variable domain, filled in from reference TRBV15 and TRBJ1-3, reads DAMVIQNPRYQVTQFGKPVTLSCSQTLNHNVMYWYQQKSSQAPKLLFHYYDKDFNNEADTPDNFQSRRPNTSFCFLDIRSPGLGDTAMYLCATSRPGLISSGNTIYFGEGSWLTVV.

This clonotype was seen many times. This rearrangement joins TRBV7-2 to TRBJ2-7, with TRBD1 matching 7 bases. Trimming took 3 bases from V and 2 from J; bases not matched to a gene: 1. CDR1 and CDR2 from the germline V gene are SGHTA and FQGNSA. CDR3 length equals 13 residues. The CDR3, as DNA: TGTGCCAGCAGCTTGGGGACAGCCTACGAGCAGTACGTC. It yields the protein CASSLGTAYEQYV.

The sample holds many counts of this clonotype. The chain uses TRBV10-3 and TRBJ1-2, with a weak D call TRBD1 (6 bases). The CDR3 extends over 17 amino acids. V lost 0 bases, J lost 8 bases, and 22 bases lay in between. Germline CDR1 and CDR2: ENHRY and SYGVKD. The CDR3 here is CAISESTGLGGGDGYTF. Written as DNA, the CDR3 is TGTGCCATCAGTGAGTCGACTGGTTTAGGGGGAGGTGACGGCTACACCTTC.

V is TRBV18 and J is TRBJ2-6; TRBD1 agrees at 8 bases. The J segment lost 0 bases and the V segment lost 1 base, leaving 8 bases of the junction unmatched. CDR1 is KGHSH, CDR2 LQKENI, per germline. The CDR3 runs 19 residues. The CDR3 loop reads CASSPLVQGVGSGANVLTF. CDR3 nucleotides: TGTGCCAGCTCACCACTGGTACAGGGGGTCGGCTCTGGGGCCAACGTCCTGACTTTC.

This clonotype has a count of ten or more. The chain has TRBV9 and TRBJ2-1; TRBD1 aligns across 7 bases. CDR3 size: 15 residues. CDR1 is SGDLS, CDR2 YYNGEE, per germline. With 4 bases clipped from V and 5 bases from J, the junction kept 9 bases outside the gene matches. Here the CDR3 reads CASSWGSRGHNEQFF. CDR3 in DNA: TGTGCCAGCAGCTGGGGGTCGAGGGGGCACAATGAGCAGTTCTTC.

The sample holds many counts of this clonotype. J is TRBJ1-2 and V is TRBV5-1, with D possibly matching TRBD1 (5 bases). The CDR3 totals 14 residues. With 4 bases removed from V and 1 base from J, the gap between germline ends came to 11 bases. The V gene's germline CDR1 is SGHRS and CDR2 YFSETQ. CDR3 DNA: TGCGCCAGCAGCCCCGGTGGGGGTAACTATGGCTACACCTTC. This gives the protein CASSPGGGNYGYTF.